This paragraph covers one T cell receptor (beta chain) sequence. The method was immunoSEQ multiplex PCR; TCRdb's version includes in-frame clones alone and lacks a portion of them. Among 2 million to 2.5 million clones listed, roughly 95% were seen once. The record originates from a study of shared clonotypes between healthy human individuals. The CDR3 spans 16 residues. Germline V gene lookup returns CDR1 SEHNR and CDR2 FQNEAQ (reference sequence). V was clipped by 5 bases and J by 8 bases; unmatched bases: 14. Material: naive CD4+ T cells sorted from blood. This sample's subset: CD45RA+ positively selected. The TCR originated in a young man in good health. The rearrangement joins TRBV7-9 to TRBJ1-4; 7 bases fit TRBD1. The CDR3 region has the DNA TGTGCCAGCAGCGGCAATTCCGGGACAGAAAGGGAAAAACTGTTTTTT. Protein product: CASSGNSGTEREKLFF.